This T cell receptor (beta chain) was recovered during a study of tumor and adjacent non-tumor tissue in lung cancer. Overall study results and limits: Tumor tissue had significantly higher TCR diversity than normal lung.

Three rounds of nested PCR, following a modified ARM-PCR protocol, produced the TCRbeta library. MiXCR, run by TCRdb on the multiplex PCR reads, gives a single entry per CDR3 protein. The table records over 40,000 distinct CDR3 sequences, roughly 62% of them present only once. RNA was extracted from bulk tissue without any cell sorting. More than 3 cm separated this lung sample from the edge of the tumor. V was pared by 1 base and J by 3 bases, with 10 bases between. CDR3 length: 13 amino acids. CDR1 is GTSNPN, CDR2 SVGIG, per germline (reference sequence). This clonotype was counted ten times or more. Antigen: not known.

Sequencing was done on a sample of distant non-tumor lung tissue. This TCR came from a woman aged 40 to 55 with non-small cell lung cancer. The V and J genes are TRBV30 and TRBJ2-7; no reliable D call. This CDR3 reads CAWSAVRIYEQYF. CDR3 in DNA: TGTGCCTGGAGTGCGGTTCGGATCTACGAGCAGTACTTC.